The present T cell receptor (beta chain) was sequenced within a study of beta chain features in type 1 diabetes listed by TCRdb under 2018. The study in broad terms: Mean age, gender distribution, total cell number and subset yield were not different between patients and healthy donors. A total of around 100 million sorted cells were examined across all samples, and RNA yield correlated strongly with the number of cells per subset. In the study, recently diagnosed type 1 diabetes patients and matched healthy donors were compared on the TCRB repertoires of their sorted circulating CD4+ T cell subsets. Regulatory and stem cell-like memory subsets were isolated from only 8 patients and roughly eight healthy donors, whereas naive and central memory subsets came from all 30 or so donors.

All of the isolated RNA was reverse transcribed with the High Capacity cDNA Reverse Transcription Kit, so expressed TCRB transcripts were sequenced. Naive, central memory and regulatory T cell samples underwent deep immunoSEQ sequencing, averaging roughly 3.3 million total reads per sample. Sorted cells were lysed in RLT buffer, and RNA was extracted using DNase-treated RNeasy Micro or Mini kits according to cell number. To prevent cross-contamination, each cell subset was processed individually, whereas patient and healthy donor samples were processed jointly. The immunoSEQ multiplex PCR was used to amplify TCRB sequences from cDNA, yielding 87-bp fragments that span the CDR3 region. Sequencing of the amplicons was done on the Illumina HiSeq platform. The original pipeline was this. PCR bias was corrected computationally using synthetic template baselines, and reads within Hamming distance 2 were collapsed, with unmergeable singletons discarded. Reads were aligned to IMGT to assign V, D and J genes, CDR3 length, and insertions or deletions at six rearrangement sites. Within each subset, clonotype counts were normalized to sorted cell number, and only after that were true diversity and Gini coefficients computed with the tcR R package. Repertoire sharing was quantified using the overlap coefficient calculated on TCRB nucleotide sequences. As a proxy for the pre-selection repertoire, out-of-frame TCRB sequences from naive cells were analyzed. TCRdb provides this immuneACCESS table in a form limited to in-frame rearrangements. Some clones are lacking; in checked studies, under half of them reflect an unresolved V gene, and why the rest are absent is not known. That table supplies the V and J calls and clone size; D and trimming were determined from the DNA. In all, the sample holds 600,000 to 700,000 clones, and 12% of those were seen once. The top ten clonotypes cover over 0.1% of the sample.

According to the germline V gene, CDR1 reads MNHNS and CDR2 reads SASEGT. Unmatched junction bases come to 7, with V trimmed by 4 bases and J by 5 bases. From cysteine to phenylalanine, the CDR3 is 14 amino acids long. Only the CDR3 part of the read is kept: 42 bases, read in frame from the first base. What the research found in general, with its limitations: Shorter templates might have been favored by PCR, but patient and control samples were amplified and corrected together, so both groups would have been affected equally by any skew. Sequencing cDNA rather than genomic DNA could over-represent highly expressing activated cells, although activation and CD3 levels did not differ between groups. At VDJ recombination sites, type 1 diabetes patients had fewer insertions and more deleted nucleotides, which implies abnormalities in thymic rearrangement. HLA sub-analyses involved small numbers of individuals, so any influence of HLA type on TCRB rearrangement remained unresolved. In all four CD4+ subsets, TCRB CDR3 length was moderately but significantly shorter in type 1 diabetes patients. Naive, central memory and regulatory TCRB repertoires appeared to be more similar among patients than among healthy donors.

Only a few counts were recorded for this clone. There is no known antigen for this receptor. Nothing much larger sits one base from this clone, and base qualities are not available. Each donor gave one peripheral blood draw, about 110 mL on average, collected into heparinised tubes. A BD FACSAria II and a panel including CD45RO, CCR7, CD25, CD127, CD95 and CD27 were used to sort naive, central memory, regulatory and stem cell-like memory CD4+ T cells. A purity above 95% was achieved for all sorted populations. PBMCs were isolated right away by Lymphoprep density gradient centrifugation and were stained directly, without culture. To minimize batch effects, samples were stained and sorted in pairs, one healthy donor with one patient per experiment.

The V and J genes are TRBV6-1 and TRBJ1-1; 7 bases in the junction line up with TRBD1. The sequence was obtained from a man aged 30 to 45 with type 1 diabetes. The sequenced sample was naive CD4+ T cells from blood. The cell subset or site label, as the study defines it: true naive CD4+ T cells. The sequence in DNA is TGTGCCAGCAGTGTGGAGGGGGCAGGGACTGAAGCTTTCTTT. Its protein product is CASSVEGAGTEAFF.